This T cell receptor beta chain was obtained from a study of glioma-infiltrating T cells after dendritic cell vaccination. Findings and caveats of the study: Longer survival after dendritic cell vaccination followed higher pretreatment TIL content. Only a small number of patients had complete blood and tumor samples.

Comments on this clone: Antigen unknown.

The ends lost 8 bases at V and 5 bases at J; junction bases unmatched: 18. Germline CDR1 SGHRS, CDR2 YFSETQ. The CDR3 totals 17 residues. The immunoSEQ assay amplified TCRB CDR3 from up to roughly 2 ug DNA. The repertoire was sequenced with immunoSEQ multiplex PCR; TCRdb's copy has only in-frame clones and lacks some. The sample contains 85,000 to 110,000 clones, roughly 79% of which appear only once. The chain couples TRBV5-1 to TRBJ2-1; 8 nucleotides align to TRBD2. Sequenced material: blood, taken before dendritic cell vaccination. The clonotype was recovered from a human donor with glioblastoma. CDR3 nucleotide sequence: TGCGCCAGGAAGGGGAGAGTATCGGGGGGGCTGGACAATGAGCAGTTCTTC. This encodes CARKGRVSGGLDNEQFF.